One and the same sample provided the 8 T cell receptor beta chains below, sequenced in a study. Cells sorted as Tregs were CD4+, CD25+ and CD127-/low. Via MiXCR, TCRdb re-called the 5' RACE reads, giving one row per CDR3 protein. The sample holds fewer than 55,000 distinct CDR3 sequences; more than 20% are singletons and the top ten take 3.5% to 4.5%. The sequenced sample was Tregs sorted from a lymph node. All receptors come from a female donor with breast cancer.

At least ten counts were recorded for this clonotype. The CDR3 nucleotides read TGTGCCAGCAGCCCCTACGTCGGTGAGCAGTTCTTC. It is translated as CASSPYVGEQFF. This chain connects TRBV6-5 to TRBJ2-1; D not certain. Trimming took off 6 bases at V and 9 bases at J, with 12 bases between the two ends. CDR3 size: 12 residues. Germline CDR1 and CDR2: MNHEY and SVGAGI.

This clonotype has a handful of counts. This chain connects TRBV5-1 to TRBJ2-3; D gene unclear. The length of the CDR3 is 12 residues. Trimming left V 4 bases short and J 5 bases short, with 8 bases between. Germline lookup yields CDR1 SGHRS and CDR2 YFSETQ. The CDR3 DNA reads TGCGCCAGCAGCCCGGCTTTAGATACGCAGTATTTT. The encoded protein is CASSPALDTQYF.

The CDR3 sequence: CASSPPGQGGTVYEQYF. CDR3 nucleotide sequence: TGTGCCAGCTCACCACCGGGACAGGGGGGGACGGTGTACGAGCAGTACTTC. The rearrangement joins TRBV18 to TRBJ2-7; 11 nucleotides align to TRBD1. The CDR3 is made up of 17 amino acids. CDR1 is KGHSH and CDR2 is LQKENI in the germline V gene. Germline trimming cut 0 bases from V and 4 bases from J; bases unmatched to any gene: 8.

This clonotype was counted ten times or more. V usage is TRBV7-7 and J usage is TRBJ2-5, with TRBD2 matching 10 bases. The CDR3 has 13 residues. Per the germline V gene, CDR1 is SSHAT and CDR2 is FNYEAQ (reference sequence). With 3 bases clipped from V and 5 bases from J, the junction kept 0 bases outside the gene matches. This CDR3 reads CASSFSGRETQYF. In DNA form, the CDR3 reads TGTGCCAGCAGCTTTAGCGGGAGGGAGACCCAGTACTTC.

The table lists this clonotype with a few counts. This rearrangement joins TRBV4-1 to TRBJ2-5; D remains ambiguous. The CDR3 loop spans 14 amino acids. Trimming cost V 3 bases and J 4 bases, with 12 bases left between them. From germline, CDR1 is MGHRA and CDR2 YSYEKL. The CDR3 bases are TGCGCCAGCAGCCAGTTCCTTCAGAGAGAGACCCAGTACTTC. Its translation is CASSQFLQRETQYF.

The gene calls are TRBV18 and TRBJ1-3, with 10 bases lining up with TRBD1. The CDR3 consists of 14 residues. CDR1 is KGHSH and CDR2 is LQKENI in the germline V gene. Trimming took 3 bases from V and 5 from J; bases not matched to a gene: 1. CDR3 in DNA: TGTGCCAGCTCACCGGGACAGGGGAGAAACACCATATATTTT. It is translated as CASSPGQGRNTIYF.

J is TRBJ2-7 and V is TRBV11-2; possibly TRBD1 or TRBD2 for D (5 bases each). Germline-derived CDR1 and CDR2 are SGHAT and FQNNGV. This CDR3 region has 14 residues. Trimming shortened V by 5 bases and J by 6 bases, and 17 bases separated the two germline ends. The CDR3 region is CASSRGLGWSEQYF. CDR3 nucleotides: TGTGCCAGCAGCCGGGGCTTGGGGTGGAGCGAGCAGTACTTC.

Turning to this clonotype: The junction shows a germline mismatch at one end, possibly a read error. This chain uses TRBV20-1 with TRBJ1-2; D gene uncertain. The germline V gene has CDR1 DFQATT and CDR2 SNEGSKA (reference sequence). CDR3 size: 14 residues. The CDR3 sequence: CSARVDGKVYDYTF. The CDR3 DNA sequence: TGCAGTGCTAGAGTTGACGGAAAAGTCTATGACTACACCTTC.